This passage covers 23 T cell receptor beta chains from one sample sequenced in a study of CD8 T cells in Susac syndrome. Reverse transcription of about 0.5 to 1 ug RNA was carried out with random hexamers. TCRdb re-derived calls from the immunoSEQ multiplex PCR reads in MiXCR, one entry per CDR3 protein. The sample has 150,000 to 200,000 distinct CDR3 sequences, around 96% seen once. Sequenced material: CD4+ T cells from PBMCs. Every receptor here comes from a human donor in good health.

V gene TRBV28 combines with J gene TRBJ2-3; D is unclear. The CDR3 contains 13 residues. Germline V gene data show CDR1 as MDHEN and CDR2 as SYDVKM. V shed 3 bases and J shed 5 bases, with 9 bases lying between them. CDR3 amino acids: CASSFATVDTQYF. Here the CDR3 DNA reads TGTGCCAGCAGTTTCGCCACCGTAGATACGCAGTATTTT.

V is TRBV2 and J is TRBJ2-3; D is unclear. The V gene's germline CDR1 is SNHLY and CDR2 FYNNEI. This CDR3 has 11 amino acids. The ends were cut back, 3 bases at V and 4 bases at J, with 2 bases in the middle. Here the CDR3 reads CASSDPDTQYF. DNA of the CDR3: TGTGCCAGCAGTGACCCAGATACGCAGTATTTT.

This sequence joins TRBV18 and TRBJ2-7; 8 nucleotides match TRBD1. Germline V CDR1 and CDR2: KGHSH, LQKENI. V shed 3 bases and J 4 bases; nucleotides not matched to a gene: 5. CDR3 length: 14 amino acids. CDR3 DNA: TGTGCCAGCTCACCCTCGGGACAGGAATACGAGCAGTACTTC. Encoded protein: CASSPSGQEYEQYF.

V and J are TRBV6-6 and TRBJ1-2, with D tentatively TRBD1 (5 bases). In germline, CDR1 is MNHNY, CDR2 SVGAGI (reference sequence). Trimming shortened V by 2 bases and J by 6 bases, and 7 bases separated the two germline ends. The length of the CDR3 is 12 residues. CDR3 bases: TGTGCCAGCAGTTACAGGGACGATGGCTACACCTTC. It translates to CASSYRDDGYTF.

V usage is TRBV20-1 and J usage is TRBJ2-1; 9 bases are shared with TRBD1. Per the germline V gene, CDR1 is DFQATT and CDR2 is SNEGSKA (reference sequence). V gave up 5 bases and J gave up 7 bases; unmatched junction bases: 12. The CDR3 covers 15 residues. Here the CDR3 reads CSAEDGTGMLNEQFF. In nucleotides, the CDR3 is TGCAGTGCTGAAGACGGGACAGGGATGCTGAATGAGCAGTTCTTC.

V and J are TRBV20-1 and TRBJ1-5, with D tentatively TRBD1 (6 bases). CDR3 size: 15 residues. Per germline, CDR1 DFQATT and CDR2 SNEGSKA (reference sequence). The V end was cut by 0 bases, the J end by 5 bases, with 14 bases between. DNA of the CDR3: TGCAGTGCTAGAGATAGTACAGGGCTTGATCAGCCCCAGCATTTT. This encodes CSARDSTGLDQPQHF.

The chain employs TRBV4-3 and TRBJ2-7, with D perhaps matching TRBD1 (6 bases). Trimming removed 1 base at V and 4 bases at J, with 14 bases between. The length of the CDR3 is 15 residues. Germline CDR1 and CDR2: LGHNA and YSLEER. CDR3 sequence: CASSQGPGQWYEQYF. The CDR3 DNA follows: TGCGCCAGCAGCCAAGGGCCAGGACAGTGGTACGAGCAGTACTTC.

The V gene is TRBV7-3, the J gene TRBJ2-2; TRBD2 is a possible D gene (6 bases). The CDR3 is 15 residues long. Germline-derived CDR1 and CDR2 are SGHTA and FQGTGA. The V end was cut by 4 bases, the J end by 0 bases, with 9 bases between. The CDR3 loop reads CASSSGTSNTGELFF. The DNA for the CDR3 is TGTGCCAGCAGCTCCGGGACTTCGAACACCGGGGAGCTGTTTTTT.

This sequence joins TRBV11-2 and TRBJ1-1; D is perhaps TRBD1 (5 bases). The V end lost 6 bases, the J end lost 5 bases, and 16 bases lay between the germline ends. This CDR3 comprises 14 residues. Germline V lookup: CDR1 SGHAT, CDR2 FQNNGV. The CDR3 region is CASSFISGRTEAFF. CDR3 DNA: TGTGCCAGCAGTTTCATTTCAGGGCGTACTGAAGCTTTCTTT. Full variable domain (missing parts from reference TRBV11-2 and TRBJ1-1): EAGVAQSPRYKIIEKRQSVAFWCNPISGHATLYWYQQILGQGPKLLIQFQNNGVVDDSQLPKDRFSAERLKGVDSTLKIQPAKLEDSAVYLCASSFISGRTEAFFGQGTRLTVV.

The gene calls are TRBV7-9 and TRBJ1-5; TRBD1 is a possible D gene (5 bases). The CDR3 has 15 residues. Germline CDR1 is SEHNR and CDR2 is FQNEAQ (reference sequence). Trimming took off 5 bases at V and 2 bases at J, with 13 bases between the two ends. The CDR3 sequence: CASSLTANGNQPQHF. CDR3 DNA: TGTGCCAGCAGCCTGACAGCAAACGGCAATCAGCCCCAGCATTTT.

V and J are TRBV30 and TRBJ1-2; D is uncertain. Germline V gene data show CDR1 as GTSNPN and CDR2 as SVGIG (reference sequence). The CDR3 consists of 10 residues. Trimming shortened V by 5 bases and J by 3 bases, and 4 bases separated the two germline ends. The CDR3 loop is CAWDHYGYTF. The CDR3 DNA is TGTGCCTGGGACCACTATGGCTACACCTTC.

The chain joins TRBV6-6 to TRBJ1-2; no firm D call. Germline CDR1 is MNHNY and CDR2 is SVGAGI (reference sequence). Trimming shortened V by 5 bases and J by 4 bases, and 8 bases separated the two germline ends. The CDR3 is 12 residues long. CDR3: CASSPGSYGYTF. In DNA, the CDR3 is TGTGCCAGCAGTCCCGGTAGCTATGGCTACACCTTC.

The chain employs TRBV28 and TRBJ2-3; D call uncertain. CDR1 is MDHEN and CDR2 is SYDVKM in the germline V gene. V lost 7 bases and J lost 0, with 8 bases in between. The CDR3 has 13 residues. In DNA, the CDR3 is TGTGCCAGCATCGAACCTAGCACAGATACGCAGTATTTT. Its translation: CASIEPSTDTQYF.

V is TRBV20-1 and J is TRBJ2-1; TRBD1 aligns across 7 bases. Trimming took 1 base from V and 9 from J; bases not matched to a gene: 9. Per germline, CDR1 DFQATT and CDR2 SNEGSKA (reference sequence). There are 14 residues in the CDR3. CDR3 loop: CSARARTGGSEQFF. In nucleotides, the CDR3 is TGCAGTGCTAGAGCCCGGACAGGCGGAAGTGAGCAGTTCTTC.

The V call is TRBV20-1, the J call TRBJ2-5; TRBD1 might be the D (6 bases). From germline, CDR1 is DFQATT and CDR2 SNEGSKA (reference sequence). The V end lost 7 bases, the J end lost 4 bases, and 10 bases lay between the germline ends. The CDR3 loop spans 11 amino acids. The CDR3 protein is CSGARGETQYF. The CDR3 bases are TGCAGTGGAGCCAGGGGAGAGACCCAGTACTTC.

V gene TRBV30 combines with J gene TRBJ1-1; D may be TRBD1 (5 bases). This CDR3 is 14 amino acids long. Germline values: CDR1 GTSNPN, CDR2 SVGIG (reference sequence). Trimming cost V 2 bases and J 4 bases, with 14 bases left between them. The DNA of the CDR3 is TGTGCCTGGAGTCCAAAGGGGAGGGCCACTGAAGCTTTCTTT. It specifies CAWSPKGRATEAFF. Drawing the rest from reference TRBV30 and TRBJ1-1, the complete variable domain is SQTIHQWPATLVQPVGSPLSLECTVEGTSNPNLYWYRQAAGRGLQLLFYSVGIGQISSEVPQNLSASRPQDRQFILSSKKLLLSDSGFYLCAWSPKGRATEAFFGQGTRLTVV.

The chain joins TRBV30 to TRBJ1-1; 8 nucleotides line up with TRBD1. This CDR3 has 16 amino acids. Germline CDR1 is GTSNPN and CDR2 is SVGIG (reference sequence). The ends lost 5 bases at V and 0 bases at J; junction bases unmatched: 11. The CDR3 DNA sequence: TGTGCCTGGGAGATAGGACAGGGATTGGTGAACACTGAAGCTTTCTTT. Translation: CAWEIGQGLVNTEAFF.

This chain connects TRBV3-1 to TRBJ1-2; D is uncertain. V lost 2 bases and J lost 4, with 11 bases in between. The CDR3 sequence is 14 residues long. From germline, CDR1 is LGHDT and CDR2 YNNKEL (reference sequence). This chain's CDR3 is CASSQPGRGYGYTF. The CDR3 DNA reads TGTGCCAGCAGCCAACCCGGCAGAGGCTATGGCTACACCTTC.

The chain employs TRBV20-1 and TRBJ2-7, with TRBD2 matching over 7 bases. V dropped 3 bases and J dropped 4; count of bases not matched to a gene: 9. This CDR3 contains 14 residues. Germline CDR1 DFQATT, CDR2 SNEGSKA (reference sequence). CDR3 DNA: TGCAGTGCTAGTATCCCAGCGGGGCCATACGAGCAGTACTTC. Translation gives CSASIPAGPYEQYF.

CDR3 coding DNA: TGTGCCAGCAGCGAACTAGCGGGAGGTTACAATGAGCAGTTCTTC. It is translated as CASSELAGGYNEQFF. The genes are TRBV6-2 or TRBV6-3 and TRBJ2-1, with 12 bases matching TRBD2. The CDR3 length is 15 residues. Trimming took 6 bases from V and 4 from J; bases not matched to a gene: 4. Looked up from germline, CDR1 is MNHEY and CDR2 is SVGEGT.

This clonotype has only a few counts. The CDR3 nucleotides are TGCAGTGCTAAGCATGGAGATACGCAGTATTTT. Translated, it gives CSAKHGDTQYF. The rearrangement uses TRBV20-1 and TRBJ2-3; no definite D call. V lost 4 bases, J lost 5 bases, and 7 bases lay in between. The V gene's germline CDR1 is DFQATT and CDR2 SNEGSKA (reference sequence). The CDR3 consists of 11 residues.

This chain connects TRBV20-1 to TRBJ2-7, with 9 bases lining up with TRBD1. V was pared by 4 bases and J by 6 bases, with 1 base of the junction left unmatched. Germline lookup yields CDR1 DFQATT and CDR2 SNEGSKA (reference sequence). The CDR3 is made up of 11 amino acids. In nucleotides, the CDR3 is TGCAGTGCTATGGACAGGGGCGAGCAGTACTTC. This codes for CSAMDRGEQYF.

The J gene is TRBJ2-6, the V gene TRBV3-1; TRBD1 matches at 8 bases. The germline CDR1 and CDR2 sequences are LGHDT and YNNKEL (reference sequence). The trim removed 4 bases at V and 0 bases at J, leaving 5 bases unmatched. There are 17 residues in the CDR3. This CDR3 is CASSRRDRSSGANVLTF. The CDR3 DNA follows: TGTGCCAGCAGCCGCCGGGACAGGAGCTCTGGGGCCAACGTCCTGACTTTC.